These 23 T cell receptor beta chains share one sample of origin, sequenced in a study of OX40 agonist ivuxolimab in advanced cancers. Method: immunoSEQ multiplex PCR; TCRdb's copy keeps in-frame clones and lacks some. Seen here are 77,000 or so clones, approximately 89% observed once, and the top ten hold roughly 2.2%. The sequences come from CD4+ or CD8+ T cells sorted from blood, collected in a trial of the OX40 agonist ivuxolimab. The receptors were sampled from an adult with an advanced solid tumor such as melanoma, head and neck, liver or kidney cancer.

The chain links TRBV7-3 to TRBJ2-3; D is unresolved. The CDR3 runs to 15 residues. Germline V gives CDR1 SGHTA, CDR2 FQGTGA. Trimming removed 1 base at V and 3 bases at J, with 11 bases between. The DNA of the CDR3 is TGTGCCAGCAGCTTAAACGGATTAGCTACAGATACGCAGTATTTT. This encodes CASSLNGLATDTQYF.

V usage is TRBV7-9 and J usage is TRBJ1-2, with a tentative D call TRBD1 (5 bases). This CDR3 is 13 amino acids long. The germline CDR1 and CDR2 sequences are SEHNR and FQNEAQ (reference sequence). Trimming stripped 3 bases from V and 8 bases from J, with 13 bases between. In DNA form, the CDR3 reads TGTGCCAGCAGCTTGGTACAGGTGATGGGCTACACCTTC. It yields the protein CASSLVQVMGYTF.

J is TRBJ2-2 and V is TRBV7-9; 7 bases match TRBD1. Germline V CDR1 and CDR2: SEHNR, FQNEAQ (reference sequence). The V gene end was trimmed by 5 bases and the J gene end by 4 bases; junction bases not matched to a gene: 13. This CDR3 has 17 amino acids. The CDR3: CASSPILGTASTGELFF. As DNA, the CDR3 is TGTGCCAGCAGCCCGATTCTTGGGACAGCGTCCACCGGGGAGCTGTTTTTT.

This chain connects TRBV14 to TRBJ2-5, with 8 positions matching TRBD2. The CDR3 spans 16 residues. Trimming at V came to 4 bases and at J to 3 bases, leaving 10 bases not matched to a gene. CDR1 and CDR2 from the germline V gene are SGHDN and FVKESK. The CDR3 region is CASSPLTGGRKETQYF. The CDR3 nucleotides are TGTGCCAGCAGCCCCCTAACGGGAGGGCGTAAAGAGACCCAGTACTTC. Based on the CDR3 plus reference TRBV14 and TRBJ2-5, the full variable domain is EAGVTQFPSHSVIEKGQTVTLRCDPISGHDNLYWYRRVMGKEIKFLLHFVKESKQDESGMPNNRFLAERTGGTYSTLKVQPAELEDSGVYFCASSPLTGGRKETQYFGPGTRLLVL.

The rearrangement joins TRBV19 to TRBJ2-1; maybe TRBD2 (7 bases). The CDR3 extends over 15 amino acids. Germline V gene data show CDR1 as LNHDA and CDR2 as SQIVND (reference sequence). V was pared by 3 bases and J by 2 bases, with 11 bases between. The CDR3 is CASSISGGAYNEQFF. For the CDR3, the DNA is TGTGCCAGTAGTATTTCGGGGGGCGCCTACAATGAGCAGTTCTTC.

This chain links TRBV5-1 with TRBJ2-5, with D unclear. Germline CDR1 SGHRS, CDR2 YFSETQ. The CDR3 loop spans 15 amino acids. Trimming pared 4 bases from V and 3 bases from J, leaving 16 bases between. CDR3 loop: CASSPEGRKKETQYF. CDR3 coding DNA: TGCGCCAGCAGCCCCGAAGGGCGAAAAAAAGAGACCCAGTACTTC.

The chain has TRBV5-3 and TRBJ1-2; TRBD1 matches 8 bases. TRBV5-3 is sorted into the ORF group, with uncertain function. The V segment lost 4 bases and the J segment 7 bases; nucleotides outside the gene matches: 12. This CDR3 spans 15 amino acids. The CDR3 is CARSRGAGGAGGYTF. In nucleotides, the CDR3 is TGTGCCAGAAGCAGAGGTGCAGGGGGCGCGGGTGGCTACACCTTC.

As regards this clone: Other nucleotide sequences in the sample specify the same CDR3. The rearrangement links TRBV18 to TRBJ2-3; D is ambiguous. V was trimmed by 2 bases and J by 3 bases, leaving 0 bases between them. Germline V gene sequence: CDR1 KGHSH, CDR2 LQKENI. The CDR3 sequence is 11 residues long. The CDR3 spells CASSPTDTQYF. In DNA, the CDR3 is TGTGCCAGCTCACCAACAGATACGCAGTATTTT.

The V gene is TRBV4-2, the J gene TRBJ1-1, with TRBD1 as a possible D gene (5 bases). This CDR3 comprises 15 residues. Trimming removed 4 bases at V and 1 base at J, with 13 bases between. The V gene's germline CDR1 is LGHNA and CDR2 YNFKEQ. CDR3 DNA sequence: TGTGCCAGCAGCCCACTCGTGGGGCAGAACACTGAAGCTTTCTTT. Translated, it gives CASSPLVGQNTEAFF.

The chain uses TRBV28 and TRBJ1-4; 9 nucleotides agree with TRBD1. Germline V lookup: CDR1 MDHEN, CDR2 SYDVKM. Trimming cost V 6 bases and J 7 bases; bases outside gene matches: 12. The CDR3 has 16 residues. The CDR3: CASSRMGQGRVEKLFF. Here the CDR3 DNA reads TGTGCCAGCAGCCGCATGGGACAGGGAAGGGTTGAAAAACTGTTTTTT.

The J gene is TRBJ1-1, the V gene TRBV11-2; D is ambiguous. From germline, CDR1 is SGHAT and CDR2 FQNNGV. Trimming stripped 0 bases from V and 1 base from J, with 18 bases between. The CDR3 length is 18 residues. The CDR3: CASSLDRVGGKANTEAFF. The CDR3 coding sequence is TGTGCCAGCAGCTTAGATCGGGTAGGCGGGAAGGCGAACACTGAAGCTTTCTTT.

The V gene is TRBV27, the J gene TRBJ2-5; TRBD2 matches 8 bases. CDR1 MNHEY and CDR2 SMNVEV come from the germline V gene (reference sequence). This CDR3 has 14 amino acids. V was clipped by 4 bases and J by 4 bases; unmatched bases: 5. The CDR3 region is CASSSRRGVETQYF. CDR3 DNA sequence: TGTGCCAGCAGTTCAAGGCGGGGGGTAGAGACCCAGTACTTC.

The V call is TRBV9, the J call TRBJ1-6, with D perhaps matching TRBD1 (6 bases). The CDR3 covers 14 residues. V was shortened by 4 bases and J by 6 bases, with 11 bases between the two germline ends. The germline V gene encodes CDR1 SGDLS and CDR2 YYNGEE. The CDR3 DNA is TGTGCCAGCAGCACGACAGGAATTAATTCACCCCTCCACTTT. As protein: CASSTTGINSPLHF.

This chain connects TRBV5-4 to TRBJ1-4; the D is unclear. CDR3 size: 17 residues. Germline CDR1 reads SGHNT; CDR2 reads YYREEE (reference sequence). V lost 4 bases and J lost 3, with 19 bases in between. CDR3 bases: TGTGCCAGCAGCATGGAGAAGGGCGGGCCCTCTAATGAAAAACTGTTTTTT. Protein sequence: CASSMEKGGPSNEKLFF.

The V gene is TRBV25-1, the J gene TRBJ1-6; 10 bases fit TRBD1. In germline, CDR1 is MGHDK, CDR2 SYGVNS. The CDR3 has 14 amino acids. J was trimmed by 7 bases and V by 10 bases; bases with no gene match: 7. The CDR3 region has the DNA TGTGCCACCGGGGGGGGACAGGGGAATTCACCCCTCCACTTT. Translation gives CATGGGQGNSPLHF.

The V and J genes are TRBV14 and TRBJ2-1; D is possibly TRBD1 (5 bases). CDR1 is SGHDN, CDR2 FVKESK, per germline. Trimming removed 4 bases at V and 0 bases at J, with 16 bases between. The CDR3 extends over 17 amino acids. This chain's CDR3 is CASSPVWGRSSYNEQFF. CDR3 nucleotide sequence: TGTGCCAGCAGCCCAGTGTGGGGCCGGAGCTCCTACAATGAGCAGTTCTTC.

The chain has TRBV11-2 and TRBJ2-5, with a tentative D call TRBD2 (5 bases). Germline assignment: CDR1 SGHAT and CDR2 FQNNGV. V was cut by 4 bases and J by 6 bases, with 12 bases left in between. The CDR3 contains 13 residues. CDR3 sequence: CASSYGESKTQYF. The CDR3 DNA is TGTGCCAGCAGCTACGGGGAATCGAAGACCCAGTACTTC.

The chain combines TRBV11-1 with TRBJ1-5, with TRBD1 as a possible D gene (6 bases). With 4 bases removed from V and 6 bases from J, the gap between germline ends came to 10 bases. The CDR3 spans 13 residues. Germline-derived CDR1 and CDR2 are SGHAT and FQDESV (reference sequence). This chain's CDR3 is CASSSQGSQPQHF. The CDR3 DNA reads TGTGCCAGCAGCTCACAGGGTTCTCAGCCCCAGCATTTT.

The chain uses TRBV27 and TRBJ2-2, with D unresolved. The CDR3 is 14 amino acids. Trimming shortened V by 4 bases and J by 0 bases, and 6 bases separated the two germline ends. Germline-derived CDR1 and CDR2 are MNHEY and SMNVEV (reference sequence). The CDR3 DNA sequence: TGTGCCAGCAGTTGGGGAACGAACACCGGGGAGCTGTTTTTT. Residues: CASSWGTNTGELFF.

The gene calls are TRBV5-4 and TRBJ2-1; D is possibly TRBD1 (6 bases). CDR1 is SGHNT and CDR2 is YYREEE in the germline V gene (reference sequence). This CDR3 comprises 15 residues. V gave up 3 bases and J gave up 4 bases, with 14 bases separating them. Here the CDR3 DNA reads TGTGCCAGCAGCTCTAGGGGGTTCAATTACAATGAGCAGTTCTTC. Its translation: CASSSRGFNYNEQFF.

CDR3 sequence reads: CASSLSPGLGSASYEQYF. DNA of the CDR3: TGTGCCAGCAGTTTAAGTCCCGGTCTGGGGTCTGCCTCCTACGAGCAGTACTTC. The chain is built from TRBV28 and TRBJ2-7; D remains ambiguous. V was trimmed by 2 bases and J by 0 bases, leaving 20 bases between them. The CDR3 is made up of 18 amino acids. The germline gives CDR1 MDHEN, CDR2 SYDVKM.

V and J are TRBV18 and TRBJ1-1; D remains unclear. The germline V gene has CDR1 KGHSH and CDR2 LQKENI. Deletions cut 3 bases from V and 2 bases from J, with 7 bases between. The CDR3 spans 13 residues. The DNA of the CDR3 is TGTGCCAGCTCACCTCTATCCAACACTGAAGCTTTCTTT. As protein: CASSPLSNTEAFF.

The rearrangement joins TRBV9 to TRBJ2-3, with 7 bases fitting TRBD1. The CDR3 runs to 15 residues. J was trimmed by 3 bases and V by 4 bases; bases with no gene match: 8. The V gene's germline CDR1 is SGDLS and CDR2 YYNGEE. The CDR3 DNA reads as TGTGCCAGCAGCACCTCGACAGGGCGTACAGATACGCAGTATTTT. Translation gives CASSTSTGRTDTQYF. The variable domain in full, with the rest retrieved from reference TRBV9 and TRBJ2-3, is DSGVTQTPKHLITATGQRVTLRCSPRSGDLSVYWYQQSLDQGLQFLIQYYNGEERAKGNILERFSAQQFPDLHSELNLSSLELGDSALYFCASSTSTGRTDTQYFGPGTRLTVL.